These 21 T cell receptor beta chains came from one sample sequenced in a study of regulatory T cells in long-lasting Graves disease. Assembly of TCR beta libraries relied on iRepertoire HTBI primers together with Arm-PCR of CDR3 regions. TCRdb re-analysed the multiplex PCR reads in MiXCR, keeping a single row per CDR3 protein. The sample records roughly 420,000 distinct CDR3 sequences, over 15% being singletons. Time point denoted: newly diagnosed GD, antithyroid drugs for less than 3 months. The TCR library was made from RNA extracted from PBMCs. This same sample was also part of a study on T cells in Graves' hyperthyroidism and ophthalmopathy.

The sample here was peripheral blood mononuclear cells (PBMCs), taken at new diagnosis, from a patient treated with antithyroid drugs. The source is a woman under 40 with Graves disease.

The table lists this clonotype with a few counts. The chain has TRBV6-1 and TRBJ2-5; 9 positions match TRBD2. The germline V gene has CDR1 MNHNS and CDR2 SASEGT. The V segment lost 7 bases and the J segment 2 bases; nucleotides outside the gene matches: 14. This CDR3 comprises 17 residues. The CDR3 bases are TGTGCCAGCACCAGGGGCTGGACTAGCGTTAAACAAGAGACCCAGTACTTC. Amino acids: CASTRGWTSVKQETQYF.

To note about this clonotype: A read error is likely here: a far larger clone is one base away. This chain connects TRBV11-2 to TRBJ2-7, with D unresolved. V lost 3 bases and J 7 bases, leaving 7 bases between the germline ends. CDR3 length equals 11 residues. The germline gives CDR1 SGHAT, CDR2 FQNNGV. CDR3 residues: CASSFTVEQYF. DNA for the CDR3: TGTGCCAGCAGCTTTACGGTTGAGCAGTACTTC.

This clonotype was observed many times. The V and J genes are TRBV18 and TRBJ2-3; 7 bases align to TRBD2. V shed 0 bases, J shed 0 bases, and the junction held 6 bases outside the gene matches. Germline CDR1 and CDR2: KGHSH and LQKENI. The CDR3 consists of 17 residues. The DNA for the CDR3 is TGTGCCAGCTCACCACCGGGGGGGACGGACAGCACAGATACGCAGTATTTT. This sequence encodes CASSPPGGTDSTDTQYF. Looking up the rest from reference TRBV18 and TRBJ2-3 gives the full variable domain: NAGVMQNPRHLVRRRGQEARLRCSPMKGHSHVYWYRQLPEEGLKFMVYLQKENIIDESGMPKERFSAEFPKEGPSILRIQQVVRGDSAAYFCASSPPGGTDSTDTQYFGPGTRLTVL.

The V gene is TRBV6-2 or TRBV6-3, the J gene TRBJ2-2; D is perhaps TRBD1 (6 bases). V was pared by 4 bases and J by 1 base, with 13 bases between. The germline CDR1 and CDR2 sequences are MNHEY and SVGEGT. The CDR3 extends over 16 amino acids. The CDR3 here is CASSWSGALNTGELFF. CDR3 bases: TGTGCCAGCAGTTGGTCAGGGGCCCTGAACACCGGGGAGCTGTTTTTT.

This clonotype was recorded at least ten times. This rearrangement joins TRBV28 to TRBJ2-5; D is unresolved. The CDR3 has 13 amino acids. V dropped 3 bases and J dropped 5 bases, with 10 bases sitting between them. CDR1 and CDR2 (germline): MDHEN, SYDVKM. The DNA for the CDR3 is TGTGCCAGCAGTTTCCCTAGTTTGGAGACCCAGTACTTC. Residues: CASSFPSLETQYF. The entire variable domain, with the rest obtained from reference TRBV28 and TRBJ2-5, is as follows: DVKVTQSSRYLVKRTGEKVFLECVQDMDHENMFWYRQDPGLGLRLIYFSYDVKMKEKGDIPEGYSVSREKKERFSLILESASTNQTSMYLCASSFPSLETQYFGPGTRLLVL.

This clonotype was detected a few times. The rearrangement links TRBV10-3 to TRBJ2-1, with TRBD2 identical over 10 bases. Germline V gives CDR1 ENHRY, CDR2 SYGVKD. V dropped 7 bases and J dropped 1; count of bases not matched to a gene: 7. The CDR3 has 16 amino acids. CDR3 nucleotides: TGTGCCATCACCGATACTAGCGGGAAATCCTACAATGAGCAGTTCTTC. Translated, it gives CAITDTSGKSYNEQFF.

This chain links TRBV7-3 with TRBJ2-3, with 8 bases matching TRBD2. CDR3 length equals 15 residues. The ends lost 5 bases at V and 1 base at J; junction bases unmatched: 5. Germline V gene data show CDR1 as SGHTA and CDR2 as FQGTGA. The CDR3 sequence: CASSEELAGTDTQYF. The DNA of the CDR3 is TGTGCCAGCAGCGAAGAACTAGCGGGCACAGATACGCAGTATTTT.

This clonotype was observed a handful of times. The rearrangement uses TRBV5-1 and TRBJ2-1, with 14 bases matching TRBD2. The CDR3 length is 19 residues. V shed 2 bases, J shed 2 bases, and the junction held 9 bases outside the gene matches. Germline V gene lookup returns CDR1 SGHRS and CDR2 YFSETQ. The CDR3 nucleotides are TGCGCCAGCAGCTTAACGGGACTAGCGGGAGAGGGACCCTACAATGAGCAGTTCTTC. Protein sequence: CASSLTGLAGEGPYNEQFF.

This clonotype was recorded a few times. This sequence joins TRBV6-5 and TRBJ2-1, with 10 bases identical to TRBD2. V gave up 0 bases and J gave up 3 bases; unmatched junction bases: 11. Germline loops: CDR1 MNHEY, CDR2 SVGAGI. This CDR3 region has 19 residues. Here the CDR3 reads CASSYSKAGGRGIYNEQFF. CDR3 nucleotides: TGTGCCAGCAGTTACTCGAAAGCGGGAGGGCGTGGTATCTACAATGAGCAGTTCTTC.

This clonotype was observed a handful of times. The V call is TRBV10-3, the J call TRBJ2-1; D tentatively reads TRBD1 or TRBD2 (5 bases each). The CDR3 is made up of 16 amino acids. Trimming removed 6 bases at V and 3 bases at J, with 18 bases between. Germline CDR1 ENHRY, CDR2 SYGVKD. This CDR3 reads CAISETGRGLYNEQFF. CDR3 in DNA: TGTGCCATCAGCGAAACTGGACGGGGCCTCTACAATGAGCAGTTCTTC.

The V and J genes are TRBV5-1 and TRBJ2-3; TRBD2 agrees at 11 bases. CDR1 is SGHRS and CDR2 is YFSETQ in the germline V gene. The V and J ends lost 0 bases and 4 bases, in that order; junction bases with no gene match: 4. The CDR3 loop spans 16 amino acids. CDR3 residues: CASSLGLAGSPDTQYF. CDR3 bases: TGCGCCAGCAGCTTGGGACTAGCGGGATCCCCAGATACGCAGTATTTT.

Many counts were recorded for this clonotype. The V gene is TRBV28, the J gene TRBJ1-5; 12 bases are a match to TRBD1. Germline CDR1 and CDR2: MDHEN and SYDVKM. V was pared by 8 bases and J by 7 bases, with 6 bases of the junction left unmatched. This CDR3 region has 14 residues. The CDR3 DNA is TGTGCCAGCGGGACAGGGGGCGCGAGCCAGCCCCAGCATTTT. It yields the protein CASGTGGASQPQHF.

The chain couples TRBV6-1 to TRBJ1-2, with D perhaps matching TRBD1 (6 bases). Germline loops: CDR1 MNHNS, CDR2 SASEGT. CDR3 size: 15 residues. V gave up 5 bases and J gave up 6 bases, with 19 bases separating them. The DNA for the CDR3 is TGTGCCAGCAGTCGACCCAGGACAGCTCATAATGGCTACACCTTC. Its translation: CASSRPRTAHNGYTF.

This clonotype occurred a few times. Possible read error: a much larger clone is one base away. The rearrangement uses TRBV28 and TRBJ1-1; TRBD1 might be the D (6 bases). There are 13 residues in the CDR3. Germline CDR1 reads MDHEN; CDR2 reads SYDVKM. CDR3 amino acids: CASNNLGDTVAFF. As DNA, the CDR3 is TGTGCCAGCAACAATCTGGGGGACACTGTAGCTTTCTTT.

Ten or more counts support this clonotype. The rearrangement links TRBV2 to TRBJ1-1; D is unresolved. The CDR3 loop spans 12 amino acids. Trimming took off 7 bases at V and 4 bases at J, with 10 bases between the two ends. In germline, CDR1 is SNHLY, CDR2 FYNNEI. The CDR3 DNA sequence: TGTGCCAGCATTGGGTTGGTCACTGAAGCTTTCTTT. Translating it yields CASIGLVTEAFF.

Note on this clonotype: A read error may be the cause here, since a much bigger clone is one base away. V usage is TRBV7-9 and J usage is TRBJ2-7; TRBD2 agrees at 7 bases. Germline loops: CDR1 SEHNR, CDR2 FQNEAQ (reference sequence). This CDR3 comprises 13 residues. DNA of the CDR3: TGTGCCAGCGATGGGGGAGGGTCCTACGGGCAGTACTTC. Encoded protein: CASDGGGSYGQYF.

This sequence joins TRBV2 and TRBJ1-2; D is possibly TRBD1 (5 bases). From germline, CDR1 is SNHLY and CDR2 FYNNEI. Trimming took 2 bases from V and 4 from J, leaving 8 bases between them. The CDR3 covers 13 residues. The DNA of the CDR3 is TGTGCCAGCAGTGAACGGGGGGGCTATGGCTACACCTTC. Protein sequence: CASSERGGYGYTF.

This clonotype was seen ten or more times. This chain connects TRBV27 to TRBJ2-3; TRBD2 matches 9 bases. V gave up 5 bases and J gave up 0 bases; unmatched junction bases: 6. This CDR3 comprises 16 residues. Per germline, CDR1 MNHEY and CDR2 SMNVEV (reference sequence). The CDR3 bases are TGTGCCAGCAGTGAAGGGACTAGCCCTAGCACAGATACGCAGTATTTT. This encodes CASSEGTSPSTDTQYF.

The CDR3 sequence is CASSQVQGLGGYTF. CDR3 in DNA: TGCGCCAGCAGCCAAGTTCAGGGGCTGGGAGGCTACACCTTC. This chain connects TRBV4-3 to TRBJ1-2; D might be TRBD1 (6 bases). From germline, CDR1 is LGHNA and CDR2 YSLEER. V gave up 1 base and J gave up 8 bases, with 14 bases separating them. The CDR3 runs to 14 residues.

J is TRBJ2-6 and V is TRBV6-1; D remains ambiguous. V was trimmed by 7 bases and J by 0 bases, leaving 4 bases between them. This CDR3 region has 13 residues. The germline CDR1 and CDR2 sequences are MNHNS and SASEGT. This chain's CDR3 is CASILSGANVLTF. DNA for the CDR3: TGTGCCAGCATACTCTCTGGGGCCAACGTCCTGACTTTC.

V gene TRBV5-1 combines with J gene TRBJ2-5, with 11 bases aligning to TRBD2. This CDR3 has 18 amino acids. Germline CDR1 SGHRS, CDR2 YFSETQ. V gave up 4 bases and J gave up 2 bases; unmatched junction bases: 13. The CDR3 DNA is TGCGCCAGCAGCATCGGACTAGCGGGCCAAAATTTTCAAGAGACCCAGTACTTC. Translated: CASSIGLAGQNFQETQYF. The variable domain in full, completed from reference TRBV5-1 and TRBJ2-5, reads KAGVTQTPRYLIKTRGQQVTLSCSPISGHRSVSWYQQTPGQGLQFLFEYFSETQRNKGNFPGRFSGRQFSNSRSEMNVSTLELGDSALYLCASSIGLAGQNFQETQYFGPGTRLLVL.